This paragraph reports one TCR beta chain. This sample was taken from a study of blood T cell repertoires in COVID-19. Study in general: Samples representing acute and convalescent COVID-19 were sourced from the United States, Italy and Spain. Sources were T cells, B-cell-depleted T cells, or PBMCs; the material itself was cDNA or gDNA.

Method: immunoSEQ multiplex PCR; TCRdb's copy keeps in-frame clones and lacks some. The table lists some 200,000 clones, about 83% of them singletons. Trimming took 0 bases from V and 4 from J, leaving 13 bases between them. This CDR3 has 16 amino acids. Germline loops: CDR1 SGHAT, CDR2 FQNNGV. Specimen: peripheral blood. This sequence was found in a man aged 18 to 30 with active or convalescent COVID-19. The chain recombines TRBV11-2 with TRBJ1-3; maybe TRBD1 (6 bases). The CDR3 protein is CASSLEFGRGGNTIYF. The CDR3 DNA reads as TGTGCCAGCAGCTTAGAGTTCGGCAGGGGAGGAAACACCATATATTTT.